This entry lists 27 T cell receptor beta chains sequenced from one sample in a study of human T cells and chemical hapten exposure. TCRdb re-called the RACE reads through MiXCR, storing one row per CDR3 protein. The repertoire holds about 85,000 distinct CDR3 sequences, 8.5% to 9% seen once, with just over 2.5% in the top ten. The time point is: pre-sensitization, week 0. Stated treatment: therapeutic diphenylcyclopropenone sensitization with weekly scalp DPC. The sample in question was whole blood, obtained in connection with sensitization to the hapten diphenylcyclopropenone (DPC). The receptors here all came from a man aged 35-49 years with alopecia areata. Some clones in this sample may be carry-over from other donors' samples.

There are a few counts of this clonotype. CDR3 residues: CSAKGGRGREKLFF. The CDR3 DNA is TGCAGTGCTAAGGGAGGCAGGGGACGAGAAAAACTGTTTTTT. The V call is TRBV20-1, the J call TRBJ1-4, with TRBD1 as a possible D gene (6 bases). Germline V gene data show CDR1 as DFQATT and CDR2 as SNEGSKA (reference sequence). V was trimmed by 4 bases and J by 8 bases, leaving 17 bases between them. The CDR3 totals 14 residues.

This clonotype was observed a few times. The V call is TRBV28, the J call TRBJ2-1; 15 bases map to TRBD2. The CDR3 contains 14 residues. Germline loops: CDR1 MDHEN, CDR2 SYDVKM. V lost 6 bases to trimming and J lost 12 bases; unmatched junction nucleotides: 6. CDR3 bases: TGTGCCAGCAGGGCGGGACTAGCGGGAGGTAGGCAGTTCTTC. Encoded protein: CASRAGLAGGRQFF.

The chain links TRBV5-1 to TRBJ2-3, with D perhaps matching TRBD2 (5 bases). V was clipped by 5 bases and J by 2 bases, with 21 bases between them. The CDR3 loop spans 17 amino acids. Germline V gene data show CDR1 as SGHRS and CDR2 as YFSETQ. CDR3 DNA sequence: TGCGCCAGCAGATCTGAGGTTTCCGGCGGGCCCACAGATACGCAGTATTTT. Translation: CASRSEVSGGPTDTQYF. Supplemented by reference TRBV5-1 and TRBJ2-3, the full variable domain reads KAGVTQTPRYLIKTRGQQVTLSCSPISGHRSVSWYQQTPGQGLQFLFEYFSETQRNKGNFPGRFSGRQFSNSRSEMNVSTLELGDSALYLCASRSEVSGGPTDTQYFGPGTRLTVL.

A word on this clonotype: One base away lies a much larger clone, so this may be a sequencing read error. V and J are TRBV5-1 and TRBJ2-3, with D perhaps being TRBD1 or TRBD2 (5 bases each). Germline CDR1 is SGHRS and CDR2 is YFSETQ. The CDR3 spans 14 residues. The CDR3 nucleotides are TGCGCCAGCAGCCAAGGGACCAGCGCCGATACGCATTATTTT. It encodes CASSQGTSADTHYF.

This clonotype has at least ten counts. The chain joins TRBV5-5 to TRBJ2-3; D uncertain. Germline CDR1 is SGHKS and CDR2 is YYEKEE (reference sequence). The V end lost 2 bases, the J end lost 4 bases, and 8 bases lay between the germline ends. CDR3 size: 13 residues. CDR3 residues: CASSFQHPDTQYF. The CDR3 DNA follows: TGTGCCAGCAGCTTCCAGCACCCAGATACGCAGTATTTT.

About this clonotype itself: The junction does not match germline at one end; this may be a read error. The rearrangement uses TRBV5-1 and TRBJ2-5, with D possibly being TRBD2 (6 bases). This CDR3 has 14 residues. CDR1 and CDR2 (germline): SGHRS, YFSETQ. The CDR3 sequence: CASSGGEEGETQCF. The CDR3 nucleotides are TGCGCCAGCAGCGGAGGGGAGGAAGGGGAGACCCAGTGCTTC.

This clonotype was counted a few times. The chain combines TRBV6-5 with TRBJ1-5, with D possibly TRBD1 on 6 matching bases. Germline lookup yields CDR1 MNHEY and CDR2 SVGAGI. With 6 bases removed from V and 1 base from J, the gap between germline ends came to 13 bases. The CDR3 is 15 residues long. The CDR3 region has the DNA TGTGCCAGCAGGTTAGGGGGGGCGAGCAATCAGCCCCAGCATTTT. It translates to CASRLGGASNQPQHF.

This clonotype was counted only a few times. This rearrangement joins TRBV12-5 to TRBJ2-5; a weak D match, TRBD2 (6 bases). Trimming pared 7 bases from V and 5 bases from J, leaving 11 bases between. The CDR3 consists of 12 residues. Germline CDR1 LGHNT, CDR2 FRNRAP. DNA of the CDR3: TGTGCTAGTGCGGGGGTCGGGGAGACCCAGTACTTC. It translates to CASAGVGETQYF.

The table lists this clonotype with many counts. The CDR3 spells CASSPPGGTDSYEQYF. For the CDR3, the DNA is TGTGCCAGCTCACCCCCAGGAGGGACAGACTCCTACGAGCAGTACTTC. The V and J genes are TRBV18 and TRBJ2-7, with D perhaps matching TRBD1 (7 bases). CDR1 is KGHSH, CDR2 LQKENI, per germline. V was cut by 3 bases and J by 0 bases, with 15 bases left in between. CDR3 length equals 16 residues.

This clonotype turned up a few times. This chain uses TRBV5-1 with TRBJ1-2, with D possibly matching TRBD1 (5 bases). The CDR3 is made up of 14 amino acids. CDR1 SGHRS and CDR2 YFSETQ come from the germline V gene. V lost 10 bases and J lost 2, with 18 bases in between. The CDR3 DNA reads as TGCGCCGCTCGTCGGGGGATGGGAAACTATGGCTACACCTTC. Protein sequence: CAARRGMGNYGYTF.

The DNA of the CDR3 is TGTGCCAGCAGCTTGGGACTAGCGGCTTACAATGAGCAGTTCTTC. This codes for CASSLGLAAYNEQFF. V is TRBV7-9 and J is TRBJ2-1; 11 nucleotides align to TRBD2. Germline V lookup: CDR1 SEHNR, CDR2 FQNEAQ (reference sequence). This CDR3 is 15 amino acids long. V was clipped by 3 bases and J by 4 bases; unmatched bases: 2.

This clonotype showed up many times. The rearrangement uses TRBV7-9 and TRBJ1-1; D is undetermined. Germline V lookup: CDR1 SEHNR, CDR2 FQNEAQ (reference sequence). Between the trimmed V and J ends, which lost 3 bases and 1 base, there was a span of 6 bases. This CDR3 is 13 amino acids long. CDR3 sequence reads: CASSFEENTEAFF. The CDR3 nucleotides read TGTGCCAGCAGCTTTGAGGAGAACACTGAAGCTTTCTTT.

This clonotype was observed at least ten times. The rearrangement uses TRBV12-3 or TRBV12-4 and TRBJ2-2, with 8 bases aligning to TRBD1. The CDR3 is 14 residues long. V lost 5 bases to trimming and J lost 5 bases; unmatched junction nucleotides: 4. The CDR3 here is CASSRTGKTGELFF. The CDR3, as DNA: TGTGCCAGCAGTAGGACAGGGAAGACCGGGGAGCTGTTTTTT.

This clonotype was observed many times. The chain links TRBV7-9 to TRBJ1-1; possibly TRBD1 for D (5 bases). The CDR3 runs to 12 residues. Per the germline V gene, CDR1 is SEHNR and CDR2 is FQNEAQ (reference sequence). The V gene lost 5 bases and the J gene lost 11 bases, with 15 bases spanning the gap. As DNA, the CDR3 is TGTGCCAGCAGCCCTCAGGGCCGGAGGGCTTTCTTT. It yields the protein CASSPQGRRAFF.

This clonotype was detected only a few times. This chain joins TRBV6-5 and TRBJ2-1; weak D call: TRBD2 (6 bases). Germline V gene data show CDR1 as MNHEY and CDR2 as SVGAGI. CDR3 size: 17 residues. Trimming pared 4 bases from V and 0 bases from J, leaving 16 bases between. The CDR3 is CASSSSALLSSYNEQFF. The CDR3, as DNA: TGTGCCAGCAGTTCTAGCGCACTTCTAAGCTCCTACAATGAGCAGTTCTTC.

CDR3 in amino acids: CASSPGLARPNEQFF. CDR3 nucleotide sequence: TGTGCCAGCAGCCCGGGACTAGCGCGGCCCAATGAGCAGTTCTTC. J is TRBJ2-1 and V is TRBV5-4; 10 nucleotides line up with TRBD2. The germline V gene has CDR1 SGHNT and CDR2 YYREEE (reference sequence). The ends lost 4 bases at V and 6 bases at J; junction bases unmatched: 7. CDR3 length: 15 residues.

This clonotype has only a few counts. Its ends do not fully match the called genes, so a read error is possible. This chain uses TRBV28 with TRBJ1-5, with unresolved D. Germline V gene lookup returns CDR1 MDHEN and CDR2 SYDVKM. CDR3 length: 15 residues. The CDR3 DNA reads as TGTGCCAGCAGTTTCCTTATACGGAGTAATCAGCCCCAGAATTTT. The encoded protein is CASSFLIRSNQPQNF.

This clonotype was observed a handful of times. The CDR3 nucleotides read TGCAGCGTGAGGAGGACAGGGGGCAGGAATGAGCAGTTCTTC. This codes for CSVRRTGGRNEQFF. This chain links TRBV29-1 with TRBJ2-1; 11 nucleotides line up with TRBD1. CDR1 is SQVTM, CDR2 ANQGSEA, per germline. V trimming: 6 bases; J trimming: 7 bases; junction bases outside the gene matches: 8. The CDR3 is 14 residues long.

This chain uses TRBV11-1 with TRBJ2-3, with D perhaps matching TRBD1 or TRBD2 (6 bases each). The CDR3 runs to 14 residues. Germline V gene sequence: CDR1 SGHAT, CDR2 FQDESV (reference sequence). V gave up 2 bases and J gave up 7 bases, with 13 bases separating them. As DNA, the CDR3 is TGTGCCAGCAGCTTAAGGGGGGAGTCGAATACGCAGTATTTT. Residues: CASSLRGESNTQYF. Full variable domain (remainder filled in from reference TRBV11-1 and TRBJ2-3): EAEVAQSPRYKITEKSQAVAFWCDPISGHATLYWYRQILGQGPELLVQFQDESVVDDSQLPKDRFSAERLKGVDSTLKIQPAELGDSAMYLCASSLRGESNTQYFGPGTRLTVL.

On this clonotype: Given a much more abundant clone one base away, this may be a read error. This sequence joins TRBV5-6 and TRBJ2-1, with D unclear. Germline assignment: CDR1 SGHDT and CDR2 YYEEEE. V was trimmed by 0 bases and J by 8 bases, leaving 9 bases between them. CDR3 length equals 13 residues. In nucleotides, the CDR3 is TGTGCCAGCAGCTTGGAGTTGTACGATGAGCAGTTCTTC. Translation: CASSLELYDEQFF.

This chain uses TRBV7-9 with TRBJ2-7, with D possibly matching TRBD2 (6 bases). The CDR3 is made up of 17 amino acids. CDR1 and CDR2 (germline): SEHNR, FQNEAQ (reference sequence). V lost 5 bases to trimming and J lost 0 bases, with 20 bases between them. The CDR3 is CASSRNPASASSYEQYF. CDR3 in DNA: TGTGCCAGCAGCCGAAACCCGGCTAGCGCGAGCTCCTACGAGCAGTACTTC.

This clonotype was observed a few times. The V call is TRBV15, the J call TRBJ2-4; D is possibly TRBD2 (7 bases). V was shortened by 5 bases and J by 0 bases, with 11 bases between the two germline ends. The germline V gene has CDR1 LNHNV and CDR2 YYDKDF (reference sequence). This CDR3 spans 15 amino acids. CDR3: CATSGGGLAKNIQYF. The CDR3 coding sequence is TGTGCCACCAGCGGGGGGGGGCTAGCCAAAAACATTCAGTACTTC.

CDR3 nucleotide sequence: TGTGCCAGCAGCTCCCCCTTAGGGGGTCTGACTGAAGCTTTCTTT. Amino acid sequence: CASSSPLGGLTEAFF. This chain connects TRBV11-2 to TRBJ1-1; perhaps TRBD1 as D (6 bases). There are 15 residues in the CDR3. Germline V CDR1 and CDR2: SGHAT, FQNNGV. V lost 4 bases to trimming and J lost 5 bases, with 17 bases between them.

The chain uses TRBV29-1 and TRBJ1-1; D is unresolved. Germline V CDR1 and CDR2: SQVTM, ANQGSEA. The ends were cut back, 1 base at V and 4 bases at J, with 4 bases in the middle. This CDR3 comprises 11 residues. CDR3 nucleotides: TGCAGCGTTGAAGGGGGCACTGAAGCTTTCTTT. It specifies CSVEGGTEAFF.

J is TRBJ2-7 and V is TRBV29-1; maybe TRBD2 (5 bases). The CDR3 is 16 residues long. V was shortened by 0 bases and J by 0 bases, with 15 bases between the two germline ends. Germline V CDR1 and CDR2: SQVTM, ANQGSEA. The CDR3 protein is CSVEDQSRVSSYEQYV. Written as DNA, the CDR3 is TGCAGCGTTGAAGATCAATCGAGGGTTAGCTCCTACGAGCAGTACGTC.

The chain uses TRBV5-1 and TRBJ2-7; unclear D gene. The CDR3 spans 12 residues. V was clipped by 4 bases and J by 2 bases, with 7 bases between them. Germline loops: CDR1 SGHRS, CDR2 YFSETQ. The DNA for the CDR3 is TGCGCCAGCAGCCCGGTCCCCTACGAGCAGTACTTC. This sequence encodes CASSPVPYEQYF.

This CDR3 is CASSKSGTSPYNEQFF. As DNA, the CDR3 is TGTGCCAGCAGCAAAAGCGGGACTTCCCCATACAATGAGCAGTTCTTC. V gene TRBV11-1 combines with J gene TRBJ2-1; 7 bases align to TRBD2. V was pared by 5 bases and J by 4 bases, with 11 bases of the junction left unmatched. Germline V gene data show CDR1 as SGHAT and CDR2 as FQDESV (reference sequence). This CDR3 comprises 16 residues.